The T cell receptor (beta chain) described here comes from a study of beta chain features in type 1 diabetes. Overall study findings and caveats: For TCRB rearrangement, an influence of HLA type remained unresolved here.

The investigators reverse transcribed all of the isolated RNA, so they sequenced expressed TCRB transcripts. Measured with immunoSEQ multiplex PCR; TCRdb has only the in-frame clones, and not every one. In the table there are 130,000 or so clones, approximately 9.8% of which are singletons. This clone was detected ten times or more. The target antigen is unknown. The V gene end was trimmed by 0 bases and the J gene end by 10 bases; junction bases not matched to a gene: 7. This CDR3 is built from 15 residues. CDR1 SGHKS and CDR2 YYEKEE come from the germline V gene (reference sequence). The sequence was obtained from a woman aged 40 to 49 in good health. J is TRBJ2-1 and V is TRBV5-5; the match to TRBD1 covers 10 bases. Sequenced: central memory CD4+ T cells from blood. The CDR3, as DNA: TGTGCCAGCAGCTTGGGGGGGGGACAGGGGATCGAGCAGTTCTTC. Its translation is CASSLGGGQGIEQFF.